A selection of T cell receptor beta chains follows, all from one sample in a study of beta chain features in type 1 diabetes. Sequenced by immunoSEQ multiplex PCR; TCRdb stores in-frame clones only, minus some. Of about 130,000 clones in the sample, about 9.2% were seen once. Sequenced material: central memory CD4+ T cells from blood. The source of these receptors is a man between 18 and 35 years old in good health. Each CDR3 is given without its conserved first and last residue.

j_call v_call cdr3_aa
TRBJ2-2 TRBV5-1 ASSLVVEGELF
TRBJ2-1 TRBV20-1 SATSYNEQF
TRBJ1-2 TRBV5-1 ASSPRQGYTSYGYT
TRBJ2-1 TRBV11-2 ASSTDRGGSYNEQF
TRBJ2-3 TRBV4-1 ASSPGNTDTQY
TRBJ1-1 TRBV7-7 ASSLETGTEAF
TRBJ2-3 TRBV25-1 ASGGGGTHTQY
TRBJ1-5 TRBV23-1 ASSLVGVGRSWFYGNQPQH
TRBJ2-6 TRBV5-1 ASSLGQPGANVLT
TRBJ2-5 TRBV11-2 ASSWISGGAVGETQY
TRBJ2-7 TRBV7-2 ASSIDRSYEQY
TRBJ2-7 TRBV9 ASSVQGNSPSYYEQY
TRBJ1-2 TRBV18 ASSPPGSDSYGYT
TRBJ2-4 TRBV2 ASSDGGKTKNIQY
TRBJ1-2 TRBV6-5 ASSYLYRGFYGYT
TRBJ2-6 TRBV6-5 ASSYLRVSGANVLT
TRBJ2-7 TRBV5-1 ASSMGGLNPTTYEQY
TRBJ2-1 TRBV27 ASSLVAADNEQF
TRBJ2-2 TRBV7-9 ASSLPGQNTGELF
TRBJ2-3 TRBV5-5 ASSPRPSGGALRTDTQY
TRBJ2-1 TRBV7-8 ASSLGGRQTNEQF
TRBJ1-4 TRBV7-9 ASSARQGSGEKLF
TRBJ1-2 TRBV7-9 ASSAGAVYGYT